The rows below give T cell receptor beta chains drawn from one sample of a study of blood T cell repertoires in COVID-19. The assay was immunoSEQ multiplex PCR, and TCRdb's table has in-frame clones only and misses some. The profile shows about 80,000 clones, roughly 88% of them singletons. Material: peripheral blood. The receptors shown here come from a woman aged 80 or over with acute or convalescent COVID-19. Each CDR3 is given with its conserved first and last residue. The D gene is left open where the match is weak. Not all rows give a size; the values are once, few, many and, for expanded clones, a class.

V	J	D	size	CDR3	DNA
TRBV18	TRBJ1-6	-	-	CASSPTPDRLGSPLHF	TGTGCCAGCTCACCAACACCTGACAGGCTGGGCTCACCCCTCCACTTT
TRBV6-6	TRBJ1-2	TRBD1	few	CASSPTGTDRGFNYGYTF	TGTGCCAGCAGTCCAACCGGGACAGACCGAGGGTTTAACTATGGCTACACCTTC
TRBV2	TRBJ2-3	-	-	CASSEARQTGLDTQYF	TGTGCCAGCAGTGAAGCCCGACAAACCGGATTAGATACGCAGTATTTT
TRBV28	TRBJ2-5	-	-	CASSSTAQETQYF	TGTGCCAGCAGCTCAACTGCTCAAGAGACCCAGTACTTC
TRBV7-8	TRBJ2-4	-	-	CASSRGRGSGNIQYF	TGTGCCAGCAGCCGAGGTAGGGGGAGTGGCAACATTCAGTACTTC
TRBV2	TRBJ2-3	TRBD2	-	CASSPLATTDTQYF	TGTGCCAGCAGCCCACTAGCGACCACAGATACGCAGTATTTT
TRBV4-2	TRBJ2-1	-	-	CASSQNLEGQRRNEQFF	TGTGCCAGCAGCCAAAACCTGGAGGGACAGCGTCGCAATGAGCAGTTCTTC
TRBV3-1/TRBV3-2	TRBJ1-1	TRBD1	-	CASSQASGGAGTEAFF	TGTGCCAGCAGCCAAGCTTCAGGGGGCGCGGGCACTGAAGCTTTCTTT
TRBV13	TRBJ2-7	-	-	CASSLGQAYYEQYF	TGTGCCAGCAGCTTGGGGCAGGCTTACTACGAGCAGTACTTC
TRBV12-3/TRBV12-4	TRBJ1-3	-	-	CASSLGQISTIYF	TGTGCCAGCAGTTTAGGACAGATAAGCACCATATATTTT
TRBV29-1	TRBJ2-1	TRBD1	-	CSKIAGGQSNEQFF	TGCAGCAAGATAGCAGGGGGCCAATCCAATGAGCAGTTCTTC
TRBV11-2	TRBJ1-5	TRBD1	-	CASSTGTGGNQPQHF	TGTGCCAGCAGCACCGGGACAGGGGGCAATCAGCCCCAGCATTTT
TRBV14	TRBJ2-3	-	-	CASSTGEATDTQYF	TGTGCCAGCAGTACAGGGGAGGCCACAGATACGCAGTATTTT
TRBV19	TRBJ1-2	-	-	CASSISTTRLFSYGYTF	TGTGCCAGTAGTATTTCGACAACCCGCTTATTTAGCTATGGCTACACCTTC
TRBV5-1	TRBJ2-5	TRBD1	-	CASSLSGGQETQYF	TGCGCCAGCAGCTTATCAGGGGGCCAAGAGACCCAGTACTTC
TRBV7-6	TRBJ1-1	-	-	CASSVGGANTEAFF	TGTGCCAGCAGCGTTGGAGGGGCGAACACTGAAGCTTTCTTT
TRBV19	TRBJ1-1	-	-	CASRDSWGTEAFF	TGTGCCAGTAGGGACAGCTGGGGCACTGAAGCTTTCTTT
TRBV2	TRBJ1-5	TRBD1	few	CASRPGQRYSNQPQHF	TGTGCCAGCAGACCGGGACAGCGCTATAGCAATCAGCCCCAGCATTTT
TRBV15	TRBJ2-3	-	-	CATSRGAGGTDTQYF	TGTGCCACCAGCAGAGGGGCAGGGGGCACAGATACGCAGTATTTT
TRBV27	TRBJ2-1	TRBD1	-	CASSLFPGQGWRKDEQFF	TGTGCCAGCAGTTTGTTTCCGGGACAGGGCTGGCGAAAGGATGAGCAGTTCTTC
TRBV5-6	TRBJ2-4	TRBD1	once	CASSLVGQGAKNIQYF	TGTGCCAGCAGCTTGGTGGGACAGGGAGCCAAAAACATTCAGTACTTC
TRBV4-1	TRBJ2-2	TRBD1	-	CASSQSGQGLLTGELFF	TGCGCCAGCAGCCAGTCGGGACAGGGTCTCTTGACCGGGGAGCTGTTTTTT